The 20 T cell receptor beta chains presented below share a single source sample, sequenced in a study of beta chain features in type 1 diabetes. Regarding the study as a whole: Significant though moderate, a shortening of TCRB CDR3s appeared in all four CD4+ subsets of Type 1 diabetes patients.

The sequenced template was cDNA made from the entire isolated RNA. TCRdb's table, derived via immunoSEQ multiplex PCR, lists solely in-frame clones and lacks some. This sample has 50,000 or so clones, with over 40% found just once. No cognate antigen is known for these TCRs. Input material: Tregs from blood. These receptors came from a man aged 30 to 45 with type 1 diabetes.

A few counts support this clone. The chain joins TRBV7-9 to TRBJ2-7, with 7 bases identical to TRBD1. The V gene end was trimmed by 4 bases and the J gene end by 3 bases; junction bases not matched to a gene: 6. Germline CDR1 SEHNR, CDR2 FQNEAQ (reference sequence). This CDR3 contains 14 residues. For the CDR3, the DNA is TGTGCCAGCAGCTCACAGGGGACATACTACGAGCAGTACTTC. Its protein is CASSSQGTYYEQYF.

CDR3 DNA sequence: TGCGCCAGCAGCCCGGACAGGGGAAGAAGGAACACTGAAGCTTTCTTT. Translation: CASSPDRGRRNTEAFF. The chain recombines TRBV5-1 with TRBJ1-1, with 9 bases matching TRBD1. Germline V gene lookup returns CDR1 SGHRS and CDR2 YFSETQ. V lost 4 bases to trimming and J lost 1 base; unmatched junction nucleotides: 8. The CDR3 is made up of 16 amino acids. The variable domain in full, completed from reference TRBV5-1 and TRBJ1-1, reads KAGVTQTPRYLIKTRGQQVTLSCSPISGHRSVSWYQQTPGQGLQFLFEYFSETQRNKGNFPGRFSGRQFSNSRSEMNVSTLELGDSALYLCASSPDRGRRNTEAFFGQGTRLTVV.

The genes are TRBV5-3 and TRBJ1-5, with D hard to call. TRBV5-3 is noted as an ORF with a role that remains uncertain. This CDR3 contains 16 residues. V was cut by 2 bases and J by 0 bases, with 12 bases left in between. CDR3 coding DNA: TGTGCCAGAAGCTTACTTCCCAAGTATAGCAATCAGCCCCAGCATTTT. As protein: CARSLLPKYSNQPQHF.

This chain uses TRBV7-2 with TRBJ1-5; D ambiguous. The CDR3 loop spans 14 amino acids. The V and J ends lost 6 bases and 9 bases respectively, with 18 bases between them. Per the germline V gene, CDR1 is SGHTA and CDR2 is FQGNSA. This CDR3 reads CASRRVRGPGPQHF. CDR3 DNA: TGTGCCAGCAGGAGGGTCCGAGGACCAGGGCCCCAGCATTTT. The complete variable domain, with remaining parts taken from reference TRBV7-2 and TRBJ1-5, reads GAGVSQSPSNKVTEKGKDVELRCDPISGHTALYWYRQSLGQGLEFLIYFQGNSAPDKSGLPSDRFSAERTGGSVSTLTIQRTQQEDSAVYLCASRRVRGPGPQHFGDGTRLSIL.

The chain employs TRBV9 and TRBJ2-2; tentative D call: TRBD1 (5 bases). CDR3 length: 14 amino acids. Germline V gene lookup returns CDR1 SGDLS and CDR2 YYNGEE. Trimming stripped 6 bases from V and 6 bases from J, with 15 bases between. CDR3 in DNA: TGTGCCAGCACCACCCAAGGGGCTGCCGGGGAGCTGTTTTTT. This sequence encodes CASTTQGAAGELFF.

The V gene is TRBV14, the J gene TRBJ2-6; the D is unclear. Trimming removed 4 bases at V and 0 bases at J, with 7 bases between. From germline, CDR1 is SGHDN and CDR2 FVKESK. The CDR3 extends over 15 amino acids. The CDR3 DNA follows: TGTGCCAGCAGCCCTCTGTTCTCTGGGGCCAACGTCCTGACTTTC. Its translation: CASSPLFSGANVLTF.

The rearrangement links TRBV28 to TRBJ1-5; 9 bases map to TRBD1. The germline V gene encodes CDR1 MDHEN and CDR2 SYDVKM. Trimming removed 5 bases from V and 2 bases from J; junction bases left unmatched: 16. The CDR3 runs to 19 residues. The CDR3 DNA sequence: TGTGCCAGCAGTCCGGGGGGGACAGGGATTGGTGTGGGCAATCAGCCCCAGCATTTT. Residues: CASSPGGTGIGVGNQPQHF.

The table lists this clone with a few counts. This CDR3 reads CASSPPGERKTQYF. In DNA form, the CDR3 reads TGTGCCAGCAGTCCCCCCGGGGAGAGAAAGACCCAGTACTTC. This rearrangement joins TRBV28 to TRBJ2-5, with D possibly TRBD2 on 5 matching bases. CDR1 is MDHEN, CDR2 SYDVKM, per germline. V was cut by 5 bases and J by 6 bases, with 16 bases left in between. The CDR3 consists of 14 residues.

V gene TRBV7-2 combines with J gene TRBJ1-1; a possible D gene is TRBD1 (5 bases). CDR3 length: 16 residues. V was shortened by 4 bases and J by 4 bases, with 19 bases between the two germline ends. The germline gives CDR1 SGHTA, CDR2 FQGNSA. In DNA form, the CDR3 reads TGTGCCAGCAGCTCGCAACCCACAGGAATGGGCACTGAAGCTTTCTTT. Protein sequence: CASSSQPTGMGTEAFF. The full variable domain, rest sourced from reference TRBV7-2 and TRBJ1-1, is GAGVSQSPSNKVTEKGKDVELRCDPISGHTALYWYRQSLGQGLEFLIYFQGNSAPDKSGLPSDRFSAERTGGSVSTLTIQRTQQEDSAVYLCASSSQPTGMGTEAFFGQGTRLTVV.

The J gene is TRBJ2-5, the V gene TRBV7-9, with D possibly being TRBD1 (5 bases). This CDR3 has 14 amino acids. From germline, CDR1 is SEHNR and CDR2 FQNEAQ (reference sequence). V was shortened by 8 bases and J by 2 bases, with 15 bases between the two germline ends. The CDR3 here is CASAINTGQETQYF. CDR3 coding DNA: TGTGCCAGCGCAATTAATACAGGACAAGAGACCCAGTACTTC. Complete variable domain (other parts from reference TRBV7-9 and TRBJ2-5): DTGVSQNPRHKITKRGQNVTFRCDPISEHNRLYWYRQTLGQGPEFLTYFQNEAQLEKSRLLSDRFSAERPKGSFSTLEIQRTEQGDSAMYLCASAINTGQETQYFGPGTRLLVL.

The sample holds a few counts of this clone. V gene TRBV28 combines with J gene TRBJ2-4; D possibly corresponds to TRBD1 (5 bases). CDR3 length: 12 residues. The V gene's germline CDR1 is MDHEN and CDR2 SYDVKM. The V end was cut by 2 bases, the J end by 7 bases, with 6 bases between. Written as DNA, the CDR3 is TGTGCCAGCAGTTTAAAGGGGAACATTCAGTACTTC. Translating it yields CASSLKGNIQYF. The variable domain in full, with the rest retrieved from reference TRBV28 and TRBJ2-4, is DVKVTQSSRYLVKRTGEKVFLECVQDMDHENMFWYRQDPGLGLRLIYFSYDVKMKEKGDIPEGYSVSREKKERFSLILESASTNQTSMYLCASSLKGNIQYFGAGTRLSVL.

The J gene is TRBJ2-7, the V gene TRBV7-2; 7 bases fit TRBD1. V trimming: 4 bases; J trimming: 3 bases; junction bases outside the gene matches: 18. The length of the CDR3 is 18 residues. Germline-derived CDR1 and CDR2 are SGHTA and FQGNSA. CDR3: CASSSLSVNRDRYYEQYF. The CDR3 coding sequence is TGTGCCAGCAGCTCCCTTTCGGTTAATAGGGACAGATACTACGAGCAGTACTTC. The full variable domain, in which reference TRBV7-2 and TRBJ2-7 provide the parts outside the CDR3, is GAGVSQSPSNKVTEKGKDVELRCDPISGHTALYWYRQSLGQGLEFLIYFQGNSAPDKSGLPSDRFSAERTGGSVSTLTIQRTQQEDSAVYLCASSSLSVNRDRYYEQYFGPGTRLTVT.

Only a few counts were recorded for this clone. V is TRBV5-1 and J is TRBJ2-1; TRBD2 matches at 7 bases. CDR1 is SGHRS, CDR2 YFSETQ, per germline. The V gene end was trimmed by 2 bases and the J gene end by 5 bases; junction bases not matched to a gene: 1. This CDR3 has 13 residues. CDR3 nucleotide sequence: TGCGCCAGCAGCTTTGGGGGGGACAATGAGCAGTTCTTC. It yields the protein CASSFGGDNEQFF.

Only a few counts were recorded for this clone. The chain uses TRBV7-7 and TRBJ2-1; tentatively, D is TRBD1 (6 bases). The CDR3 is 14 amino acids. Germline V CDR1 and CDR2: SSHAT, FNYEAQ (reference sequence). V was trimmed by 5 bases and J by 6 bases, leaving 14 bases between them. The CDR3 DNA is TGTGCCAGCAGCCGCCAGTCAGGGGTCAATGAGCAGTTCTTC. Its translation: CASSRQSGVNEQFF.

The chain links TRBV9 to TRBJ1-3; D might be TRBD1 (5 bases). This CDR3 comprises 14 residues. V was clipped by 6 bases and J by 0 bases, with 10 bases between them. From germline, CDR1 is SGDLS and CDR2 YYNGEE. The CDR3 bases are TGTGCCAGCACCCGGGGGGTCTCTGGAAACACCATATATTTT. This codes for CASTRGVSGNTIYF.

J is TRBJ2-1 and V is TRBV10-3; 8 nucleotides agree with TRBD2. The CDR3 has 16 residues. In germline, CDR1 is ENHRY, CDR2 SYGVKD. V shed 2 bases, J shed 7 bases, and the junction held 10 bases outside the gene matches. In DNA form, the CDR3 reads TGTGCCATCAGTGAGGGAGCGGGACTAGGGAGTAATGAGCAGTTCTTC. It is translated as CAISEGAGLGSNEQFF.

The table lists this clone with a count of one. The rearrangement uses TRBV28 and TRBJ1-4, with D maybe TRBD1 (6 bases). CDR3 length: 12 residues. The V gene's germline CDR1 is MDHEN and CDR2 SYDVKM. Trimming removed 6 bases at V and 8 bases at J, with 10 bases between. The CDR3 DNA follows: TGTGCCAGCAGACAGGGTGGCGAAAAACTGTTTTTT. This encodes CASRQGGEKLFF.

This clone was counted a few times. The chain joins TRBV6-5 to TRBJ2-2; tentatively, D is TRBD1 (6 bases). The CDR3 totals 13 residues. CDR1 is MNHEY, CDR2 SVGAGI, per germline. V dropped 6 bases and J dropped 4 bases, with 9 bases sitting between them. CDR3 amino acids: CASRAGATGELFF. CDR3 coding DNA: TGTGCCAGCAGGGCAGGGGCCACCGGGGAGCTGTTTTTT.

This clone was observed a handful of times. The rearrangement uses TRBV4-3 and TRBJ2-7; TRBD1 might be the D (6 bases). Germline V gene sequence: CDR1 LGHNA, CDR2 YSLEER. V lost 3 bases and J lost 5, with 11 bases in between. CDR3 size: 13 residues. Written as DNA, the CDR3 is TGCGCCAGCAGCCAGACGGACAGCCACGAGCAGTACTTC. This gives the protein CASSQTDSHEQYF.

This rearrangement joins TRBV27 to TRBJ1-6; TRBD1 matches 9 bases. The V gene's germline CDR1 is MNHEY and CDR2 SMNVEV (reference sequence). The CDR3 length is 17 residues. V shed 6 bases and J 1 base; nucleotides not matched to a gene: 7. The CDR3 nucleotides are TGTGCCAGCAGGATGAGGACAGGGGTGTCCTATAATTCACCCCTCCACTTT. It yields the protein CASRMRTGVSYNSPLHF.